One and the same sample provided the 29 T cell receptor beta chains below, sequenced in a study of T cells in Graves' hyperthyroidism and ophthalmopathy (dated by TCRdb to between 2018 and 2020). Libraries were constructed by multiplex PCR. For sequencing, an Illumina HiSeq 2000 was employed. The TCR beta CDR3 regions were amplified from the RNA transcripts. For the first round of RT-PCR on the TCR CDR3, the HTBI primer set was used together with the Qiagen OneStep RT-PCR kit. TCRdb reprocessing: public reads trimmed at Q25 with fastp, clones called with MiXCR, in-frame beta chains kept. Entries that share a CDR3 protein sequence are merged under the most common genes and DNA. In all, the sample holds approximately 380,000 distinct CDR3 sequences, and approximately 19% of those were seen once. The top ten hold about 3.7% of the sample. Sequenced input: blood. The source is a woman younger than 35 with Graves' hyperthyroidism.

This clonotype was recorded at least ten times. This chain links TRBV7-2 with TRBJ1-2, with D unresolved. Deletions cut 4 bases from V and 4 bases from J, with 13 bases between. Per germline, CDR1 SGHTA and CDR2 FQGNSA. The CDR3 length is 14 residues. CDR3 sequence: CASSSGLGLYGYTF. The DNA for the CDR3 is TGTGCCAGCAGCTCGGGCCTCGGTCTCTATGGCTACACCTTC.

In its sample, this clonotype was seen a few times. The chain is built from TRBV11-1 and TRBJ1-3, with D uncertain. CDR1 and CDR2 from the germline V gene are SGHAT and FQDESV (reference sequence). The CDR3 covers 16 residues. V shed 1 base and J shed 4 bases, with 14 bases lying between them. The CDR3 is CASSLVAGVRGNTIYF. The CDR3 DNA reads TGTGCCAGCAGCTTAGTTGCCGGTGTGCGGGGAAACACCATATATTTT.

There are many counts of this clonotype. The chain combines TRBV7-6 with TRBJ2-7; tentatively, D is TRBD1 (6 bases). Germline lookup yields CDR1 SGHVS and CDR2 FNYEAQ. The V end lost 4 bases, the J end lost 0 bases, and 16 bases lay between the germline ends. The CDR3 spans 16 residues. For the CDR3, the DNA is TGTGCCAGCAGCTATCGTTGGGGGCCTCCCTCCTACGAGCAGTACTTC. This sequence encodes CASSYRWGPPSYEQYF.

This clonotype has a handful of counts. This chain joins TRBV18 and TRBJ2-7; TRBD2 aligns across 9 bases. Germline V gene lookup returns CDR1 KGHSH and CDR2 LQKENI. Trimming removed 6 bases from V and 5 bases from J; junction bases left unmatched: 11. The CDR3 consists of 15 residues. For the CDR3, the DNA is TGTGCCAGCTCGGCTCCCGGACTAGCGAGAAACGAGCAGTACTTC. Its protein product is CASSAPGLARNEQYF.

In this sample, this clonotype turned up once. The V and J genes are TRBV2 and TRBJ2-7; D is possibly TRBD1 (6 bases). The germline V and J ends were trimmed by 5 bases and 4 bases, with 18 bases remaining between them. The CDR3 spans 15 residues. CDR1 and CDR2 from the germline V gene are SNHLY and FYNNEI. The DNA of the CDR3 is TGTGCCAGCAGTCCGGACTGGGGGCGCAGGTACGAGCAGTACTTC. This gives the protein CASSPDWGRRYEQYF.

This clonotype has ten or more counts. V and J are TRBV6-5 and TRBJ2-7, with 8 bases lining up with TRBD1. V shed 4 bases, J shed 4 bases, and the junction held 9 bases outside the gene matches. The CDR3 has 15 amino acids. Germline V gene sequence: CDR1 MNHEY, CDR2 SVGAGI. DNA of the CDR3: TGTGCCAGCAGTTCCCTAATCGGGACAGGATACGAGCAGTACTTC. Translation: CASSSLIGTGYEQYF.

This chain uses TRBV7-3 with TRBJ2-7, with a tentative D call TRBD1 (6 bases). This CDR3 is 14 amino acids long. V was cut by 2 bases and J by 2 bases, with 10 bases left in between. Germline V gene lookup returns CDR1 SGHTA and CDR2 FQGTGA. Here the CDR3 reads CASSLFKGAYEQYF. The DNA for the CDR3 is TGTGCCAGCAGCTTATTTAAGGGGGCCTACGAGCAGTACTTC. Filled out from reference TRBV7-3 and TRBJ2-7, the complete variable domain reads GAGVSQTPSNKVTEKGKYVELRCDPISGHTALYWYRQSLGQGPEFLIYFQGTGAADDSGLPNDRFFAVRPEGSVSTLKIQRTERGDSAVYLCASSLFKGAYEQYFGPGTRLTVT.

V and J are TRBV7-9 and TRBJ1-1, with a weak D call TRBD1 (6 bases). V lost 5 bases, J lost 0 bases, and 13 bases lay in between. Germline V lookup: CDR1 SEHNR, CDR2 FQNEAQ (reference sequence). The CDR3 runs 15 residues. CDR3 loop: CASSLGQFMNTEAFF. In DNA form, the CDR3 reads TGTGCCAGCAGCCTCGGACAGTTTATGAACACTGAAGCTTTCTTT.

This clonotype was recorded at least ten times. Here the CDR3 reads CASSPYADETQYF. The DNA for the CDR3 is TGTGCCAGCTCCCCTTACGCCGATGAGACCCAGTACTTC. This chain connects TRBV18 to TRBJ2-5; D is uncertain. The CDR3 length is 13 residues. Germline V gene lookup returns CDR1 KGHSH and CDR2 LQKENI. The V end was cut by 6 bases, the J end by 5 bases, with 13 bases between.

This clonotype appeared many times. This chain uses TRBV20-1 with TRBJ2-5, with unresolved D. The CDR3 runs 11 residues. With 4 bases removed from V and 3 bases from J, the gap between germline ends came to 6 bases. CDR1 is DFQATT and CDR2 is SNEGSKA in the germline V gene (reference sequence). The CDR3 reads CSAIWEETQYF. The CDR3 nucleotides are TGCAGTGCTATCTGGGAAGAGACCCAGTACTTC.

The chain employs TRBV20-1 and TRBJ2-2; D is ambiguous. Trimming cost V 6 bases and J 2 bases, with 19 bases left between them. The germline V gene encodes CDR1 DFQATT and CDR2 SNEGSKA (reference sequence). This CDR3 contains 16 residues. CDR3 bases: TGCAGTGCCTCCCCTCTAACGGTTACTAACACCGGGGAGCTGTTTTTT. Translated, it gives CSASPLTVTNTGELFF.

The rearrangement uses TRBV6-1 and TRBJ1-6; 7 bases fit TRBD1. From germline, CDR1 is MNHNS and CDR2 SASEGT. V lost 5 bases and J lost 10; bases outside the gene matches: 8. The CDR3 spans 14 residues. In DNA form, the CDR3 reads TGTGCCAGCAGTATTACAGGGGTGCGGTCACCCCTCCACTTT. It encodes CASSITGVRSPLHF.

The sample holds many counts of this clonotype. The V gene is TRBV11-1, the J gene TRBJ2-4, with D tentatively TRBD2 (5 bases). CDR1 is SGHAT, CDR2 FQDESV, per germline (reference sequence). V lost 5 bases to trimming and J lost 9 bases, with 14 bases between them. There are 13 residues in the CDR3. Here the CDR3 reads CASSIRAEGIQYF. The CDR3 region has the DNA TGTGCCAGCAGCATCAGAGCTGAGGGCATTCAGTACTTC.

Only a few counts were recorded for this clonotype. The chain joins TRBV27 to TRBJ1-1; TRBD1 might be the D (5 bases). Germline lookup yields CDR1 MNHEY and CDR2 SMNVEV (reference sequence). The ends were cut back, 3 bases at V and 2 bases at J, with 16 bases in the middle. The CDR3 spans 16 residues. The CDR3 protein is CASSFIGSGGNTEAFF. CDR3 nucleotides: TGTGCCAGCAGTTTTATTGGGTCGGGGGGAAACACTGAAGCTTTCTTT.

This clonotype was recorded many times. The chain recombines TRBV7-9 with TRBJ1-2, with D possibly TRBD1 on 5 matching bases. Trimming shortened V by 5 bases and J by 8 bases, and 18 bases separated the two germline ends. The germline V gene encodes CDR1 SEHNR and CDR2 FQNEAQ (reference sequence). CDR3 length: 14 residues. The CDR3 bases are TGTGCCAGCAGCCCGCAAGGGGCAGGCTCGGGCTACACCTTC. It yields the protein CASSPQGAGSGYTF.

This clonotype was counted many times. The chain uses TRBV6-4 and TRBJ1-2; D call uncertain. This CDR3 comprises 12 residues. CDR1 and CDR2 from the germline V gene are MRHNA and SNTAGT. Trimming left V 5 bases short and J 5 bases short, with 9 bases between. DNA of the CDR3: TGTGCCAGCAGTTCGGGAGGTTATGGCTACACCTTC. Translation gives CASSSGGYGYTF.

By share, this clonotype counts as medium-sized (0.01 to 0.1%). This rearrangement joins TRBV6-1 to TRBJ2-7; D unresolved. With 1 base removed from V and 3 bases from J, the gap between germline ends came to 13 bases. The CDR3 runs to 15 residues. Germline V CDR1 and CDR2: MNHNS, SASEGT. This CDR3 is CASSEGAGGVYEQYF. The CDR3 DNA reads TGTGCCAGCAGTGAAGGGGCCGGCGGAGTCTACGAGCAGTACTTC.

V usage is TRBV6-5 and J usage is TRBJ2-7; D is ambiguous. This CDR3 comprises 14 residues. CDR1 and CDR2 from the germline V gene are MNHEY and SVGAGI. V lost 2 bases and J 0 bases, leaving 8 bases between the germline ends. In DNA, the CDR3 is TGTGCCAGCAGTTACGTCCGGAGCTCCTACGAGCAGTACTTC. This encodes CASSYVRSSYEQYF.

This clonotype was seen just once. The chain carries TRBV20-1 and TRBJ2-7; D not resolved. Per germline, CDR1 DFQATT and CDR2 SNEGSKA (reference sequence). The V end was cut by 0 bases, the J end by 3 bases, with 12 bases between. CDR3 size: 14 residues. The CDR3 protein is CSAREEQVYYEQYF. The CDR3 DNA follows: TGCAGTGCTAGAGAGGAGCAGGTATACTACGAGCAGTACTTC.

This clonotype appeared a few times. Being one base from a much bigger clone, this may be a read error. The rearrangement links TRBV29-1 to TRBJ2-2; a possible D gene is TRBD1 (6 bases). The germline CDR1 and CDR2 sequences are SQVTM and ANQGSEA. CDR3 length: 13 residues. The CDR3 DNA is TGCAGCGTGGGGGCTTTTTACACCGGGGAGCTGTGTTTT. Protein: CSVGAFYTGELCF.

The V and J genes are TRBV6-1 and TRBJ2-1; no reliable D call. In germline, CDR1 is MNHNS, CDR2 SASEGT. The V end lost 6 bases, the J end lost 0 bases, and 9 bases lay between the germline ends. The CDR3 extends over 14 amino acids. CDR3 nucleotide sequence: TGTGCCAGCAGACCCTATAACTCCTACAATGAGCAGTTCTTC. As protein: CASRPYNSYNEQFF.

The rearrangement joins TRBV6-2 or TRBV6-3 to TRBJ1-2; TRBD1 is a possible D gene (6 bases). CDR3 length: 16 residues. CDR1 is MNHEY and CDR2 is SVGEGT in the germline V gene. V dropped 5 bases and J dropped 3 bases, with 19 bases sitting between them. In DNA form, the CDR3 reads TGTGCCAGCAGTAGCGGGGACACCGGGGCTCACTATGGCTACACCTTC. Protein product: CASSSGDTGAHYGYTF.

Details on this clonotype: One end of the junction fails to match germline, which may point to a read error. The V call is TRBV12-3 or TRBV12-4, the J call TRBJ1-5, with a possible D match to TRBD1 (5 bases). The CDR3 covers 13 residues. CDR3: CASSEGNYQPQHF. The CDR3 DNA follows: TGCGCCAGCAGTGAGGGGAATTATCAGCCCCAGCATTTT.

The genes are TRBV6-1 and TRBJ1-2, with a weak D call TRBD1 (6 bases). Trimming shortened V by 5 bases and J by 3 bases, and 13 bases separated the two germline ends. The CDR3 has 14 amino acids. Germline CDR1 is MNHNS and CDR2 is SASEGT. The CDR3 DNA is TGTGCCAGCAGTCGACGGGACAAGGACTATGGCTACACCTTC. The encoded protein is CASSRRDKDYGYTF.

A word on this clonotype: Being one base from a much bigger clone, this may be a read error. The J gene is TRBJ1-3, the V gene TRBV12-3 or TRBV12-4, with D possibly being TRBD1 (6 bases). This CDR3 comprises 15 residues. Trimming took off 2 bases at V and 4 bases at J, with 12 bases between the two ends. Here the CDR3 DNA reads TGTGCCAGCAGTTTATGGGGGGCGCGAGGAAACACCATATATTTT. Amino acid sequence: CASSLWGARGNTIYF.

This clonotype was seen ten or more times. The chain has TRBV6-5 and TRBJ1-3; D remains unclear. The length of the CDR3 is 16 residues. Germline CDR1 reads MNHEY; CDR2 reads SVGAGI. With 0 bases removed from V and 3 bases from J, the gap between germline ends came to 12 bases. The CDR3 spells CASSYSPRVNGNTIYF. CDR3 DNA sequence: TGTGCCAGCAGTTACTCGCCCAGAGTGAATGGAAACACCATATATTTT.

There are many counts of this clonotype. J is TRBJ1-5 and V is TRBV19; D gene ambiguous. Germline V lookup: CDR1 LNHDA, CDR2 SQIVND (reference sequence). The germline V and J ends were trimmed by 1 base and 5 bases, with 9 bases remaining between them. This CDR3 has 14 residues. CDR3 protein: CASSIGEGDQPQHF. CDR3 nucleotides: TGTGCCAGTAGTATAGGGGAGGGAGATCAGCCCCAGCATTTT.

This clonotype was counted many times. V gene TRBV7-8 combines with J gene TRBJ2-7; 7 nucleotides agree with TRBD1. The length of the CDR3 is 15 residues. The V gene end was trimmed by 3 bases and the J gene end by 3 bases; junction bases not matched to a gene: 8. The V gene's germline CDR1 is SGHVS and CDR2 FQNEAQ. In DNA, the CDR3 is TGTGCCAGCAGCTTCCGAACAGGGGTTCTCTACGAGCAGTACTTC. The encoded protein is CASSFRTGVLYEQYF.

The gene calls are TRBV12-3 or TRBV12-4 and TRBJ1-1; no clear D gene. V lost 3 bases and J 11 bases, leaving 16 bases between the germline ends. This CDR3 contains 13 residues. The DNA of the CDR3 is TGTGCCAGCAGTTTTAGGGCGGCTGGGGAGGCTTTCTTT. Protein sequence: CASSFRAAGEAFF.